This T cell receptor (beta chain) was found in a study of T cell responses to AZD1222 COVID-19 vaccine. Assay used: immunoSEQ multiplex PCR; TCRdb lists only in-frame clones, some missing. The table has more than 95,000 clones, approximately 90% seen once; the top ten hold just over 7%. Germline CDR1 MNHEY, CDR2 SMNVEV (reference sequence). The CDR3 has 12 residues. The V end lost 2 bases, the J end lost 10 bases, and 9 bases lay between the germline ends. The sample here was peripheral blood, taken on day 0 of AZD1222 vaccination. The TCR sequence derives from an adult in good health. The rearrangement links TRBV27 to TRBJ2-1, with unresolved D. The CDR3 nucleotides are TGTGCCAGCAGTTTACCCGAAGGCGAGCAGTTCTTC. Translating gives CASSLPEGEQFF.